This is a list of T cell receptor beta chains from one sample in a study of T cells in Graves' hyperthyroidism and ophthalmopathy. TCRdb fed the multiplex PCR reads into MiXCR, producing one record per CDR3 protein. The sample contains about 640,000 distinct CDR3 sequences, roughly 15% of which appear only once. The material sequenced was blood. The receptor set was obtained from a woman in her 50s with Graves' ophthalmopathy. Each CDR3 is given with its conserved first and last residue. The D gene is left open where the match is weak. Size tells how often a clone was seen (once, few, many) or the class of an expanded clone, and some rows leave it out.

>TRBJ2-2|TRBD2|many|TRBV24-1
TGTGCCACCAGTAACCGGGGGGCCGGGGAGCTGTTTTTT
CATSNRGAGELFF
>TRBJ1-2|NA|few|TRBV4-3
TGCGCCAGCAGCCAAGATGTAGCAGTCACTAACTATGGCTACACCTTC
CASSQDVAVTNYGYTF
>TRBJ1-6|NA|many|TRBV20-1
TGCAGTGCTCCTAAAGAGGGGAATTCACCCCTCCACTTT
CSAPKEGNSPLHF
>TRBJ2-1|NA|many|TRBV7-9
TGTGCCAGCAGCCCTCGTACTAGCCTAAATGAGCAGTTCTTC
CASSPRTSLNEQFF
>TRBJ2-7|NA|many|TRBV5-1
TGCGCCAGCAGCACGGGACTCGATTCCTACGAGCAGTACTTC
CASSTGLDSYEQYF
>TRBJ2-5|TRBD1|NA|TRBV20-1
TGCAGTGCTAGAGCCGGGACAGGCCAAGAGACCCAGTACTTC
CSARAGTGQETQYF
>TRBJ2-1|TRBD2|NA|TRBV29-1
TGCAGCGCCGGACTAGCGGGACTCAATGAGCAGTTCTTC
CSAGLAGLNEQFF
>TRBJ2-3|TRBD2|NA|TRBV18
TGTGCCAGCTCACCCCGGCTAGCGGGGTACACAGATACGCAGTATTTT
CASSPRLAGYTDTQYF
>TRBJ1-5|NA|many|TRBV7-9
TGTGCCAACGAGTACCAGTTCAATCAGCCCCAGCATTTT
CANEYQFNQPQHF
>TRBJ2-7|TRBD1|many|TRBV10-3
TGTGCCATCAGTCAGAGACAGGGGTACGAGCAGTACTTC
CAISQRQGYEQYF
>TRBJ1-5|TRBD1|NA|TRBV15
TGTGCCACCAGCATTTCCAGGGGGGGCAATCAGCCCCAGCATTTT
CATSISRGGNQPQHF
>TRBJ1-1|NA|many|TRBV6-1
TGTGCCAGCAGTGAAGATCACGTCGGGACCTCGCTTCAGTTGAAAGGGAACACTGAAGCTTTCTTT
CASSEDHVGTSLQLKGNTEAFF
>TRBJ2-7|NA|many|TRBV7-2
TGTGCCAGCAGCTTAGGGGGGGGGCCCGACGAGCAGTACTTC
CASSLGGGPDEQYF
>TRBJ2-5|NA|few|TRBV12-5
TGTGCTAGTGGTTCACCTACTACCGGGGAGACCCAGTACTTC
CASGSPTTGETQYF
>TRBJ2-5|TRBD2|many|TRBV20-1
TGCAGTGCAACACTAACGGGAGGAGGTGAGACCCAGTACTTC
CSATLTGGGETQYF
>TRBJ2-3|NA|many|TRBV18
TGTGCCAGCTCACCACTTATCGCGGATACGCAGTATTTT
CASSPLIADTQYF
>TRBJ2-3|NA|many|TRBV30
TGTGCCTGGACGTCAGATACGCAGTATTTT
CAWTSDTQYF
>TRBJ2-1|NA|NA|TRBV5-6
TGTGCCAGCAGCTTGTTCCCCCCCGACGACAATGAGCAGTTCTTC
CASSLFPPDDNEQFF
>TRBJ2-3|NA|NA|TRBV9
TGTGCCAGCAGCGGGTTGGTTAGCACAGATACGCAGTATTTT
CASSGLVSTDTQYF
>TRBJ2-4|NA|few|TRBV27
TGTGCCAGCAGTTTAGGCGGGTTGGACATTCAGTACTTC
CASSLGGLDIQYF
>TRBJ2-1|NA|NA|TRBV9
TGTGCCAGCAGCGGGGGCTCTCACAATGAGCAGTTCTTC
CASSGGSHNEQFF
>TRBJ2-2|NA|few|TRBV7-9
TGTGCCAGCAGCTCCCAAGGCGGGGAAAGGTTTTTT
CASSSQGGERFF
>TRBJ2-1|TRBD2|many|TRBV7-9
TGTGCCAGCAGCCTCCGACTAGCGGATGAGCAGTTCTTC
CASSLRLADEQFF
>TRBJ2-7|TRBD2|NA|TRBV20-1
TGCAGTGCTAACGCCCGGACTAGGGGACGTTACGAGCAGTACTTC
CSANARTRGRYEQYF
>TRBJ1-4|NA|NA|TRBV29-1
TGCAGCGTCCTACCGAACGAAACAGGGAGAAAACTGTTTTTT
CSVLPNETGRKLFF
>TRBJ2-1|TRBD2|few|TRBV24-1
TGTGCCACCAGTGATTCGGTCGGGAGGGATAACAATGAGCAGTTCTTC
CATSDSVGRDNNEQFF
>TRBJ2-1|NA|NA|TRBV25-1
TGTGCCAGCAGTGAATTAGGCAGGGGGGACGATGAGCAGTTCTTC
CASSELGRGDDEQFF
>TRBJ1-2|NA|many|TRBV18
TGTGCCAGCTCACCAGTAAAGAATGGGGAGTATGGCTACACCTTC
CASSPVKNGEYGYTF
>TRBJ2-3|NA|many|TRBV18
TGTGCCAGCTCACCATGGGAAGCAGATACGCAGTATTTT
CASSPWEADTQYF
>TRBJ1-6|NA|NA|TRBV4-3
TGCGCCAGCAGCCAAGGCAGGGGAGACTCACCCCTCCACTTT
CASSQGRGDSPLHF
>TRBJ1-4|NA|few|TRBV29-1
TGCAGCGTTAAGGACAGAACTAATGAAAAACTGTTTTTT
CSVKDRTNEKLFF
>TRBJ2-3|NA|many|TRBV7-2
TGTGCCAGCAGCCCGCTTAAGACTATTAGGCTCTCATATACGCAGTATTTT
CASSPLKTIRLSYTQYF
>TRBJ1-5|NA|many|TRBV6-2/TRBV6-3
TGTGCCAGCAGAACCCCAGACAGGTCGGGTCAGCCCCAGCATTTT
CASRTPDRSGQPQHF
>TRBJ2-3|TRBD1|many|TRBV28
TGTGCCAGCAGTTTACACCCGGGACAGAAATACACAGATACGCAGTATTTT
CASSLHPGQKYTDTQYF
>TRBJ2-3|TRBD2|many|TRBV7-3
TGTGCCAGCAGCTCGGGACTAGCGGGAACCACAGATACGCAGTATTTT
CASSSGLAGTTDTQYF
>TRBJ2-7|TRBD1|many|TRBV28
TGTGCCAGCAGTTCACCGGGACAGGGGGGCTACGAGCAGTACTTC
CASSSPGQGGYEQYF
>TRBJ1-2|NA|once|TRBV11-2
TGTGCCAGCACCTCCACCCGGCAAGGGATCGGCTACACCTTC
CASTSTRQGIGYTF
>TRBJ1-4|NA|NA|TRBV9
TGTGCCAGCAGCGTCGGGCAGAATAATGAAAAACTGTTTTTT
CASSVGQNNEKLFF